The rows below give T cell receptor beta chains drawn from one sample of a study of T cells after yellow fever vaccination. TCRdb re-derived calls from the 5' RACE reads in MiXCR, one entry per CDR3 protein. The sample has about 320,000 distinct CDR3 sequences, about 10% seen once. The sequencing here drew on CD4+ T cells sorted from PBMCs, taken 45 days after the yellow fever booster vaccination. Receptors originate from a man younger than 35 who received the YFV17D yellow fever vaccine. The CDR3 runs from the conserved cysteine through the conserved F or W. The order of the fields is CDR3 DNA, CDR3 protein, V gene, D gene, J gene, clone size. The D gene is left open where the match is weak. Where a row states a size, it is once, few, many or the class of an expanded clone; other rows omit it.

TGCAGTGCTAGGCAAAGCACTGAAGCTTTCTTT CSARQSTEAFF TRBV20-1 NA TRBJ1-1 NA
TGTGCCAGCAGTTACGAGGGTAGGGGCCTCTATGGCTACACCTTC CASSYEGRGLYGYTF TRBV6-5 NA TRBJ1-2 NA
TGCGCCAGCAGCTTGCAGGGGTTAGTCGCCGGGGAGCTGTTTTTT CASSLQGLVAGELFF TRBV5-1 NA TRBJ2-2 NA
TGTGCCAGCAGCCACAACAGGGGCTCGGAGAGCACCATATATTTT CASSHNRGSESTIYF TRBV7-2 TRBD1 TRBJ1-3 few
TGTGCCAGCAGCTTAGATCTGGTCAGGACTTGGTCACCCCTCCACTTT CASSLDLVRTWSPLHF TRBV7-2 NA TRBJ1-6 NA
TGTGCCAGCAGTTTTCGGCAGGGCTATAATTCACCCCTCCACTTT CASSFRQGYNSPLHF TRBV12-3/TRBV12-4 NA TRBJ1-6 few
TGTGCCAGCAGCCAAGTCCGGCTAGCGGGGGCAGATACGCAGTATTTT CASSQVRLAGADTQYF TRBV3-1 TRBD2 TRBJ2-3 NA
TGTGCCAGCAGCGCGGACAGGGGGAGGAATGAGCAGTTCTTC CASSADRGRNEQFF TRBV11-2 TRBD1 TRBJ2-1 once
TGCGCCAGCAGCCAAGAGCCGGGCTCCTACGAGCAGTACTTC CASSQEPGSYEQYF TRBV4-3 NA TRBJ2-7 many
TGTGCCAGCGCGGCCCCGGGTAATCAGCCCCAGCATTTT CASAAPGNQPQHF TRBV12-3/TRBV12-4 NA TRBJ1-5 few
TGTGCAAGTCGCCCCAGTCTGTGCGGCTACACCTTC CASRPSLCGYTF TRBV12-2 NA TRBJ1-2 NA
TGTGCCAGCAGCCCAAATCCGGAGACCCAGTACTTC CASSPNPETQYF TRBV7-8 NA TRBJ2-5 many
TGTGCCAGCAGGCGGACAGGGAATCAGCCCCAGCATTTT CASRRTGNQPQHF TRBV12-3/TRBV12-4 TRBD1 TRBJ1-5 few
TGCGCCAGCAGCCCAGGCGCGACGGAGATCACAGATACGCAGTATTTT CASSPGATEITDTQYF TRBV4-3 NA TRBJ2-3 few
TGTGCCAGCCGGGCATTACCTCGCGGGGAACGCACCCACACAGATACGCAGTATTTT CASRALPRGERTHTDTQYF TRBV10-3 NA TRBJ2-3 few
TGTGCCAGCAGTCCCCAGGGAGGGGAGCCTAACACTGAAGCTTTCTTT CASSPQGGEPNTEAFF TRBV12-3/TRBV12-4 NA TRBJ1-1 once
TGCGCCAGCAGCTTGGAAGGACTAGCGGGTTATTATCCAGATACGCAGTATTTT CASSLEGLAGYYPDTQYF TRBV5-1 TRBD2 TRBJ2-3 few
TGTGCCAGCAGCCAAACGACAGAAGAGACCCAGTACTTC CASSQTTEETQYF TRBV4-2 NA TRBJ2-5 few
TGTGCCAGCAGCCGAACAGAGGGGAATAACTATGGCTACACCTTC CASSRTEGNNYGYTF TRBV6-5 NA TRBJ1-2 few
TGTGCCAGCAGTTACTCGAGACAGATCCCCGGAAACACCATATATTTT CASSYSRQIPGNTIYF TRBV6-5 NA TRBJ1-3 NA
TGTGCCACCAGTGAACAGGGGGCGGGAGCCACGCAGTATTTT CATSEQGAGATQYF TRBV24-1 TRBD1 TRBJ2-3 many
TGTGCCAGCAGCTTCTCGGGCTGGGCGAACACTGAAGCTTTCTTT CASSFSGWANTEAFF TRBV7-9 NA TRBJ1-1 NA
TGTGCCAGCAGCACCCCACTGAACACTGAAGCTTTCTTT CASSTPLNTEAFF TRBV5-4 NA TRBJ1-1 NA
TGCGCCAGCAGCTTGGAATCACCGACTGACGTAAATGAAAAACTGTTTTTT CASSLESPTDVNEKLFF TRBV5-1 NA TRBJ1-4 few
TGTGCCACCCGGGGCCCATCGCAGTATTTT CATRGPSQYF TRBV6-2/TRBV6-3 NA TRBJ2-3 many
TGTGCCAGCAGCTTGTCCAAGGGAAACGCAGATACGCAGTATTTT CASSLSKGNADTQYF TRBV11-2 NA TRBJ2-3 NA
TGTGCCAGCAGCTTAGTCTGGCAGGGGTGGAGCAATCAGCCCCAGCATTTT CASSLVWQGWSNQPQHF TRBV7-2 NA TRBJ1-5 NA
TGCGCCAGCAGCCAAGATCATCCAGGAGGGGACTCTGGGGCCAACGTCCTGACTTTC CASSQDHPGGDSGANVLTF TRBV4-3 NA TRBJ2-6 many
TGTGCCAGCAGCCTAAGGGGCATCTATAATTCACCCCTCCACTTT CASSLRGIYNSPLHF TRBV14 NA TRBJ1-6 NA
TGTGCCAGCAGTGGATCGGGGGTAAATGGCCCTGGGGCCAACGTCCTGACTTTC CASSGSGVNGPGANVLTF TRBV6-1 NA TRBJ2-6 few
TGTGCCAGCAGCCTGTGGGGGGCTTGGGAGACCCAGTACTTC CASSLWGAWETQYF TRBV28 NA TRBJ2-5 NA
TGTGCCAGCAGCGTAGGGGCAGGGTTGATGGTGGAGCCCCAGCATTTT CASSVGAGLMVEPQHF TRBV9 NA TRBJ1-5 many
TGTGCCAGCAGCCAAGGACGCTCGTTCTATGGCTACACCTTC CASSQGRSFYGYTF TRBV3-1 NA TRBJ1-2 few
TGTGCCAGCAGCTTTAGGACATCAGATGGCTACACCTTC CASSFRTSDGYTF TRBV11-2 NA TRBJ1-2 NA
TGTGCCAGCAGCCCGATAGCGGGGGGAACCTACAATGAGCAGTTCTTC CASSPIAGGTYNEQFF TRBV11-2 TRBD2 TRBJ2-1 NA
TGTGCCAGCAGCAACCCGGGACAGGGCCAAGATACGCAGTATTTT CASSNPGQGQDTQYF TRBV7-3 TRBD1 TRBJ2-3 few